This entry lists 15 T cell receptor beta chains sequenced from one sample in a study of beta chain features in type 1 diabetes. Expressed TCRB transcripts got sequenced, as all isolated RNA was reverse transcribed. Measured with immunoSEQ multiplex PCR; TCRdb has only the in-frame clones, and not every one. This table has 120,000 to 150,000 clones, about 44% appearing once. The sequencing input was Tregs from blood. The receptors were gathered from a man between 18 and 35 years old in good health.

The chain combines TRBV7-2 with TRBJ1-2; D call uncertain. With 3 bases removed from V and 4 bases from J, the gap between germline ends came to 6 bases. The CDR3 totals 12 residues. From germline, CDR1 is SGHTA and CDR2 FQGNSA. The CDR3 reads CASSLTSYGYTF. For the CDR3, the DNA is TGTGCCAGCAGCTTGACAAGCTATGGCTACACCTTC.

The CDR3 nucleotides read TGTGCCATGAGCCCCGGGGGAACCTACGAGCAGTACTTC. It codes for CAMSPGGTYEQYF. V usage is TRBV10-3 and J usage is TRBJ2-7, with D possibly matching TRBD2 (6 bases). Germline loops: CDR1 ENHRY, CDR2 SYGVKD. Trimming removed 9 bases at V and 2 bases at J, with 14 bases between. The CDR3 is made up of 13 amino acids.

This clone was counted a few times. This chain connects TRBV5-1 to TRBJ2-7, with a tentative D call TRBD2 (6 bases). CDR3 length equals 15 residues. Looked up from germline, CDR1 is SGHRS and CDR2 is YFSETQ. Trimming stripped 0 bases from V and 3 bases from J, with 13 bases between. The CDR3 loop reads CASSLAGGADYEQYF. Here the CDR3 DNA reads TGCGCCAGCAGCTTGGCCGGAGGGGCGGACTACGAGCAGTACTTC.

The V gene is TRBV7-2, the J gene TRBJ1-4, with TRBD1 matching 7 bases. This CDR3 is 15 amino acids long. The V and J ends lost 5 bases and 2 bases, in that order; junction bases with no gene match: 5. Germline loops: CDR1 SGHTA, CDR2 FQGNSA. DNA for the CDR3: TGTGCCAGCAGCATACAGACAGGGACTAATGAAAAACTGTTTTTT. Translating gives CASSIQTGTNEKLFF. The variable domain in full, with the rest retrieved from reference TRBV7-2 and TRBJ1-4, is GAGVSQSPSNKVTEKGKDVELRCDPISGHTALYWYRQSLGQGLEFLIYFQGNSAPDKSGLPSDRFSAERTGGSVSTLTIQRTQQEDSAVYLCASSIQTGTNEKLFFGSGTQLSVL.

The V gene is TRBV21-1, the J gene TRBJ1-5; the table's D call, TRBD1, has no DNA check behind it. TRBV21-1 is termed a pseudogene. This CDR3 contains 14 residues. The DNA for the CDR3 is TGTGCCAGCAGCACAGGGACAGGGTATCAGCCCCAGCATTTT. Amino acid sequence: CASSTGTGYQPQHF.

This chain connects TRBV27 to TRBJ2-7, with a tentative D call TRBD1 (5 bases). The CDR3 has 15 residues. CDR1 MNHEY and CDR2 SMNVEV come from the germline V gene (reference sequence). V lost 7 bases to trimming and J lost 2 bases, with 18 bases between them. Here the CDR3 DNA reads TGTGCCAGCAAACAATCCCGACAGCAAACCTACGAGCAGTACTTC. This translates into CASKQSRQQTYEQYF.

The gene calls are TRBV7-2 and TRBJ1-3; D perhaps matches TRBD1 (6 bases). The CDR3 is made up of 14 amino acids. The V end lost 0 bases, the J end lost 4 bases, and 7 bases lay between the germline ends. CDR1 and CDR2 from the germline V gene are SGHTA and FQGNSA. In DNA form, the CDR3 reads TGTGCCAGCAGCTTAGCGGGGGCGGGAAACACCATATATTTT. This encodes CASSLAGAGNTIYF. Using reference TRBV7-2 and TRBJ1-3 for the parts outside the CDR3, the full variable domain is GAGVSQSPSNKVTEKGKDVELRCDPISGHTALYWYRQSLGQGLEFLIYFQGNSAPDKSGLPSDRFSAERTGGSVSTLTIQRTQQEDSAVYLCASSLAGAGNTIYFGEGSWLTVV.

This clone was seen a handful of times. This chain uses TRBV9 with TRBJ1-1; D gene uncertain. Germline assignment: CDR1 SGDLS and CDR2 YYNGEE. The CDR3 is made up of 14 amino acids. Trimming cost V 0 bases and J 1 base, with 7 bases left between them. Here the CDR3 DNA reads TGTGCCAGCAGCGTAGTGTCAGAGAACACTGAAGCTTTCTTT. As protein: CASSVVSENTEAFF.

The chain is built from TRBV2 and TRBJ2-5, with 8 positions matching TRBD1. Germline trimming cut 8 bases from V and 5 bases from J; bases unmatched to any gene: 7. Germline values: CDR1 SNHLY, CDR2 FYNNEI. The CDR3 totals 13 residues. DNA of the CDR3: TGTGCCAGCGGGATTGACAGGGGCGAGACCCAGTACTTC. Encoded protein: CASGIDRGETQYF.

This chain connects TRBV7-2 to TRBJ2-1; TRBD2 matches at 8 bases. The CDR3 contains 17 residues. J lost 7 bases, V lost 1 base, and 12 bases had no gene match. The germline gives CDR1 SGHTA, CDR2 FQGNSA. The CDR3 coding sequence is TGTGCCAGCAGCTTAGACCTCTCCAGCGGGAGTACGAATGAGCAGTTCTTC. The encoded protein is CASSLDLSSGSTNEQFF.

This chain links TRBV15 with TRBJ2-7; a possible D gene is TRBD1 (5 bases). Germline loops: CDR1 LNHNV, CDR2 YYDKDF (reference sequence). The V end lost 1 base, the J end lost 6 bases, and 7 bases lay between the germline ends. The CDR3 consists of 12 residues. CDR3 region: CATSRVRGEQYF. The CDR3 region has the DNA TGTGCCACCAGCAGAGTTAGGGGCGAGCAGTACTTC. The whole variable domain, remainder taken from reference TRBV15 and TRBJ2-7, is DAMVIQNPRYQVTQFGKPVTLSCSQTLNHNVMYWYQQKSSQAPKLLFHYYDKDFNNEADTPDNFQSRRPNTSFCFLDIRSPGLGDTAMYLCATSRVRGEQYFGPGTRLTVT.

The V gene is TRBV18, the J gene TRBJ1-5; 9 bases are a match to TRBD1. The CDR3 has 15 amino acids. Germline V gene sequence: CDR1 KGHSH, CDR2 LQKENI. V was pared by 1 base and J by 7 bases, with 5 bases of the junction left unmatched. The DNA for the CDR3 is TGTGCCAGCTCACCACGCCGGGACAGGGACCAGCCCCAGCATTTT. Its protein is CASSPRRDRDQPQHF.

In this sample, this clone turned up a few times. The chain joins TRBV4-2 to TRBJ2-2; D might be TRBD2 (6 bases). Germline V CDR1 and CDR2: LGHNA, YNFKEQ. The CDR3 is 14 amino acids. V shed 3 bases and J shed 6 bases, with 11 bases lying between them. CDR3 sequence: CASSQALAAGELFF. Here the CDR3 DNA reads TGTGCCAGCAGCCAGGCACTAGCCGCCGGGGAGCTGTTTTTT.

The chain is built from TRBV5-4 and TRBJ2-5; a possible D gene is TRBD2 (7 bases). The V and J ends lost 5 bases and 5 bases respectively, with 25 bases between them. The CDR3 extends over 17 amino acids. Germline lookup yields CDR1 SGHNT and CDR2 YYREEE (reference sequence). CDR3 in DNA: TGTGCCAGCAGATTTGGGATCGGGGGGCTGCGACTGGAGACCCAGTACTTC. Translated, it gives CASRFGIGGLRLETQYF.

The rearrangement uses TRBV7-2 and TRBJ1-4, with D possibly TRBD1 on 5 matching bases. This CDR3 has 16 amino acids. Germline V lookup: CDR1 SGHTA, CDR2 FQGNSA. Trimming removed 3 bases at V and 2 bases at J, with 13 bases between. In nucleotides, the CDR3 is TGTGCCAGCAGCTTGAACCCGAGACAGACTAATGAAAAACTGTTTTTT. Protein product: CASSLNPRQTNEKLFF.